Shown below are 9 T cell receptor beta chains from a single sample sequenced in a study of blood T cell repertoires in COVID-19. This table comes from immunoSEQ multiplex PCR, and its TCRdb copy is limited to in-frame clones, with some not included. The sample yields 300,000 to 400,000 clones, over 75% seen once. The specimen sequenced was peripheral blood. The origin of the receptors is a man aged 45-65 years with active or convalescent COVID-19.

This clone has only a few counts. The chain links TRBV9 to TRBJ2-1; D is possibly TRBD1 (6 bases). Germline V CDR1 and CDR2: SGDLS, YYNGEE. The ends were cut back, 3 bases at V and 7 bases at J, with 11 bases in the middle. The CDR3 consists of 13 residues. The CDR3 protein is CASSATGMNEQFF. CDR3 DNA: TGTGCCAGCAGCGCAACAGGGATGAATGAGCAGTTCTTC.

CDR3 residues: CASSPTGTGPFYGYTF. The DNA of the CDR3 is TGTGCCAGCTCACCTACCGGGACAGGGCCCTTTTATGGCTACACCTTC. The chain recombines TRBV18 with TRBJ1-2; TRBD1 agrees at 9 bases. CDR3 length: 16 residues. V dropped 3 bases and J dropped 5; count of bases not matched to a gene: 10. The V gene's germline CDR1 is KGHSH and CDR2 LQKENI.

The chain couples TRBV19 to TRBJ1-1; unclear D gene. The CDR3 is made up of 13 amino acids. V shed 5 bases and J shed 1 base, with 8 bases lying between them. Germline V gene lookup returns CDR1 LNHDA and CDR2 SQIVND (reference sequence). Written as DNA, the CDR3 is TGTGCCAGTAGTCCGGTCCCGAACACTGAAGCTTTCTTT. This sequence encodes CASSPVPNTEAFF.

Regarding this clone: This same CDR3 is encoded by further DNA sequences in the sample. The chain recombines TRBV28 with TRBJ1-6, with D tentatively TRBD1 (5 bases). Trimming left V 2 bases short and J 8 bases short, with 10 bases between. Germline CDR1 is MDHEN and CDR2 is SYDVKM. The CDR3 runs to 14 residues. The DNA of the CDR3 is TGTGCCAGCAGTTTAACGGGGGGGTATTCACCCCTCCACTTT. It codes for CASSLTGGYSPLHF.

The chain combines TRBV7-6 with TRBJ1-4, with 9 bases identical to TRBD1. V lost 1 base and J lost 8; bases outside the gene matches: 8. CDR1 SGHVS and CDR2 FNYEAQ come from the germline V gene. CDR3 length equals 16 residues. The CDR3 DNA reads TGTGCCAGCAGCTTAGGACAGGGACAGGGCGGGGAAAAACTGTTTTTT. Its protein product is CASSLGQGQGGEKLFF.

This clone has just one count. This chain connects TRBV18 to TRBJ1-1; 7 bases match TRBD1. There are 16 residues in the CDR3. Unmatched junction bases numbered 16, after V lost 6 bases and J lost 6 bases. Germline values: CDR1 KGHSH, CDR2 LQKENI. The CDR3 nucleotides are TGTGCCAGCTCTCAGACCCAGACAGGGTTAAAGGCTGAAGCTTTCTTT. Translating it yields CASSQTQTGLKAEAFF.

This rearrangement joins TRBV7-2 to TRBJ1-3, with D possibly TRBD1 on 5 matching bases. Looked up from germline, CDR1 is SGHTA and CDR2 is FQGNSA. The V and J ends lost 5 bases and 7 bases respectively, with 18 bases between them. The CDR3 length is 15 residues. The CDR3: CASSQFPGGGNTIYF. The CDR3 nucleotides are TGTGCCAGCAGCCAATTTCCCGGGGGGGGGAACACCATATATTTT.

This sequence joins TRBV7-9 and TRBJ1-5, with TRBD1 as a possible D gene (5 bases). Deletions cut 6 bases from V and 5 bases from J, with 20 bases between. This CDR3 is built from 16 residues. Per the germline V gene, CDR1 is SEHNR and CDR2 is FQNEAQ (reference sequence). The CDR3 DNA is TGTGCCAGCAGTCCCCGGGTCTCGGGGGTTGATCAGCCCCAGCATTTT. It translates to CASSPRVSGVDQPQHF.

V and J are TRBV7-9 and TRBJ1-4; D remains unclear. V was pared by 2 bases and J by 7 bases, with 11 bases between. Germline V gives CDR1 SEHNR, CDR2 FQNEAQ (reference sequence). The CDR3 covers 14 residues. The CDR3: CASSLLGGSEKLFF. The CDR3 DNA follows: TGTGCCAGCAGCTTACTTGGTGGGAGTGAAAAACTGTTTTTT.